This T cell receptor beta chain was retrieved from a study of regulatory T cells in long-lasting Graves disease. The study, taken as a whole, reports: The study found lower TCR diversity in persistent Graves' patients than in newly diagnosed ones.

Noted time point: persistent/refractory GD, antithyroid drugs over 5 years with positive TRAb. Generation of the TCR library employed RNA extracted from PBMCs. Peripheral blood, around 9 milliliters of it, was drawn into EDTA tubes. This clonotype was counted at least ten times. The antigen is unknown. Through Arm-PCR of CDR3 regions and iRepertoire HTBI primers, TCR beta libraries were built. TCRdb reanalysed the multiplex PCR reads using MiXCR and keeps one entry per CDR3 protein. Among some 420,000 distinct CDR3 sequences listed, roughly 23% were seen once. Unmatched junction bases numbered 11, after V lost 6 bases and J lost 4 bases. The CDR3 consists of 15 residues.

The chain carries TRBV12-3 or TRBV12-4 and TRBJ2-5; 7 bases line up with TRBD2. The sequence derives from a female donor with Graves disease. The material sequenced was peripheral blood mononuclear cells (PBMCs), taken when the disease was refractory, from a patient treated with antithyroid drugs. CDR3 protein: CASSPYSGALETQYF. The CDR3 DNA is TGTGCCAGCAGCCCATACAGCGGGGCTTTAGAGACCCAGTACTTC.